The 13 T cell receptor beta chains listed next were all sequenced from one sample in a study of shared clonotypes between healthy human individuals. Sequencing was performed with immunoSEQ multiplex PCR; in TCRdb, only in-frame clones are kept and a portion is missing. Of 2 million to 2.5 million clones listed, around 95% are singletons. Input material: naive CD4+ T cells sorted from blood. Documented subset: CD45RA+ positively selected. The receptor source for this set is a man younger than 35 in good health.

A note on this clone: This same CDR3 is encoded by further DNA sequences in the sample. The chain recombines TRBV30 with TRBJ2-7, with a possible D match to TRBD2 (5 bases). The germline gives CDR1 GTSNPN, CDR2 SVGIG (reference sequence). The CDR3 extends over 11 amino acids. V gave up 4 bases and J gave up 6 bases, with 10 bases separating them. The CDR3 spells CAWTRGGEQYF. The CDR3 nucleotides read TGTGCCTGGACACGGGGTGGCGAGCAGTACTTC.

CDR3 in DNA: TGTGCCAGCAGTGACCTAGCGGGTGGGGTGGATACGCAGTATTTT. Translating gives CASSDLAGGVDTQYF. J is TRBJ2-3 and V is TRBV2; TRBD2 matches at 8 bases. The CDR3 sequence is 15 residues long. CDR1 and CDR2 (germline): SNHLY, FYNNEI. After removal of 3 bases from V and 6 bases from J, the junction contained 8 bases not matched to a gene.

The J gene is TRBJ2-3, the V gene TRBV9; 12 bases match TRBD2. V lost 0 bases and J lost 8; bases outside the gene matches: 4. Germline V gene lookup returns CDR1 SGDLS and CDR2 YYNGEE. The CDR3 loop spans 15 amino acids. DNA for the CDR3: TGTGCCAGCAGCGTAGGACTAGCGGGAGTTTCTACGCAGTATTTT. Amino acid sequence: CASSVGLAGVSTQYF.

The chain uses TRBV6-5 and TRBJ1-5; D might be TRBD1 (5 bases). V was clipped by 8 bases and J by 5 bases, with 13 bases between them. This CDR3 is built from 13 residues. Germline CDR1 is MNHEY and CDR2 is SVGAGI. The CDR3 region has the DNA TGTGCCAGCGGGGTTGGGGGGGATCAGCCCCAGCATTTT. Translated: CASGVGGDQPQHF.

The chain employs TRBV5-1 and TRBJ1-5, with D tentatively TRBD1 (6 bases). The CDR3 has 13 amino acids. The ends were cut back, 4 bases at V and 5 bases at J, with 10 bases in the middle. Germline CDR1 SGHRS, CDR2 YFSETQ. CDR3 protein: CASSERTDQPQHF. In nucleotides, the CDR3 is TGCGCCAGCAGCGAAAGGACAGATCAGCCCCAGCATTTT.

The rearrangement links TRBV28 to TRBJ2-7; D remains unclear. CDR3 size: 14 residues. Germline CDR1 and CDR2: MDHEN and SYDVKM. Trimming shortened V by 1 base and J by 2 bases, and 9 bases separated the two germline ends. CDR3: CASSLLAVAYEQYF. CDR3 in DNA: TGTGCCAGCAGTTTATTGGCCGTCGCCTACGAGCAGTACTTC.

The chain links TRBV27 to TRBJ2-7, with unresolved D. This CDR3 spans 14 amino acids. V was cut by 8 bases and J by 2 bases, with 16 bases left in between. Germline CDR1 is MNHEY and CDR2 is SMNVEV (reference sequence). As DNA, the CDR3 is TGTGCCAGCTCACCACCGAAACCGGCCTACGAGCAGTACTTC. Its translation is CASSPPKPAYEQYF.

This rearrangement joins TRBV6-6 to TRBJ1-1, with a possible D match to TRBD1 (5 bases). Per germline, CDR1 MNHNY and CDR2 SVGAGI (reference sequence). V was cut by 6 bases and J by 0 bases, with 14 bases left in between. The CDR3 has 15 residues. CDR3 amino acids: CASSLEGRMNTEAFF. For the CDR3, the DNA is TGTGCCAGCAGCTTAGAGGGGAGGATGAACACTGAAGCTTTCTTT.

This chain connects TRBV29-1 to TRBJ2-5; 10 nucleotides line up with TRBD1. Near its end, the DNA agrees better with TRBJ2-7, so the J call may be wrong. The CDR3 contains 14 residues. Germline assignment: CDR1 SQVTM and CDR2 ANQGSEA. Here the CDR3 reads CSVAAGTGAYEQYF. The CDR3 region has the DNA TGCAGCGTTGCCGCCGGGACAGGGGCCTACGAGCAGTACTTC.

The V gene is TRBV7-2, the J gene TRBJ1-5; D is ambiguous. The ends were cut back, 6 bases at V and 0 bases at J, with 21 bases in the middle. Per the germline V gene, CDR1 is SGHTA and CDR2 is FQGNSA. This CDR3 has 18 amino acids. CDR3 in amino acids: CASRHGFDWRGSNQPQHF. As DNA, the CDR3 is TGTGCCAGCAGACACGGATTTGACTGGCGGGGTAGCAATCAGCCCCAGCATTTT.

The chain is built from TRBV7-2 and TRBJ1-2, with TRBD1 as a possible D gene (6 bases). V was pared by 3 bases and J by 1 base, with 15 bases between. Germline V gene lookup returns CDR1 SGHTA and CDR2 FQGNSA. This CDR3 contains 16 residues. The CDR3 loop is CASSLTGQTVNYGYTF. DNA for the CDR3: TGTGCCAGCAGCTTGACAGGCCAAACGGTTAACTATGGCTACACCTTC. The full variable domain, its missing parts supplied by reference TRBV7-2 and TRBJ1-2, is GAGVSQSPSNKVTEKGKDVELRCDPISGHTALYWYRQSLGQGLEFLIYFQGNSAPDKSGLPSDRFSAERTGGSVSTLTIQRTQQEDSAVYLCASSLTGQTVNYGYTFGSGTRLTVV.

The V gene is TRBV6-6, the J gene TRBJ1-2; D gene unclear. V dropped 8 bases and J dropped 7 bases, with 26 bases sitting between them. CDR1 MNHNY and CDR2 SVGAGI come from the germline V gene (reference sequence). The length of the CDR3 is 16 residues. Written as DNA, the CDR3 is TGTGCCAGCGGGCATATGGGGATCGACCCTCTTCGTGGCTACACCTTC. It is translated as CASGHMGIDPLRGYTF.

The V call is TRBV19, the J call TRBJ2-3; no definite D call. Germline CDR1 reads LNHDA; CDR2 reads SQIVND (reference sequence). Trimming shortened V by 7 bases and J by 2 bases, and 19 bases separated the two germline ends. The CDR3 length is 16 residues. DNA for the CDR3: TGTGCCAGTACCCCTGACACGGCCCGGCTCACAGATACGCAGTATTTT. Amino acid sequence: CASTPDTARLTDTQYF.